This TCR beta chain was captured by sequencing in a study of cytomegalovirus exposure and HLA in healthy donors. Germline assignment: CDR1 SGHDT and CDR2 YYEEEE. J was trimmed by 0 bases and V by 4 bases; bases with no gene match: 8. The CDR3 is 16 residues long. PCR primers comprised 60 Vbeta and 13 Jbeta primers. TCRdb's copy holds only in-frame clones and misses some; the assay was immunoSEQ multiplex PCR. This table holds 140,000 or so clones, 61% found once. Study outcomes and limitations: When a later analysis was performed, an Asian-associated ancestry cluster reportedly had fewer N-insertions than the approximately 600-donor mean. Using the classifier, cytomegalovirus status was reportedly diagnosed with high specificity and sensitivity.

A note on this clone: The target antigen is unknown.

This clonotype was sampled from a male donor in good health and CMV-seronegative. V is TRBV5-6 and J is TRBJ2-3; 7 bases are shared with TRBD1. The specimen was PBMCs. The DNA of the CDR3 is TGTGCCAGCAGCCCTCCGGGACAGAAGAGCACAGATACGCAGTATTTT. Amino acids: CASSPPGQKSTDTQYF.